This T cell receptor beta chain is from a study of shared clonotypes between healthy human individuals. On this clone itself: The antigen remains unidentified.

Donors, without exception, were Caucasian adults residing in Nashville, Tennessee. The V gene's germline CDR1 is WSHSY and CDR2 SAAADI. The CDR3 is made up of 14 amino acids. Trimming took 0 bases from V and 7 from J, leaving 10 bases between them. Study-level points and caveats: Several donors showed sharing of about 4.6% of naive CD4 clonotypes.

The data were produced by immunoSEQ multiplex PCR, yet TCRdb's version contains in-frame clones alone and is incomplete. This sample has under 750,000 clones, with 55% to 75% found just once. Sequences were obtained from memory CD4+ T cells sorted from blood. The subset here: CD45RA-negative fraction. The sequence was collected from a woman aged 25 to 39 in good health. The V gene is TRBV10-2, the J gene TRBJ2-1; D gene ambiguous. The CDR3 region is CASSESSILNEQFF. The CDR3 bases are TGCGCCAGCAGTGAGTCTAGTATCCTTAATGAGCAGTTCTTC.